A selection of T cell receptor beta chains follows, all from one sample in a study of early T cells in non-severe SARS-CoV-2 infection. TCRdb re-derived calls from the 5' RACE reads in MiXCR, one entry per CDR3 protein. This sample has some 82,000 distinct CDR3 sequences; 12% occur once, and the top ten carry approximately 2.4%. The sequenced sample was whole blood. The receptor set was obtained from an adult who was a healthcare worker with PCR-confirmed SARS-CoV-2 infection or an uninfected control (not recorded which). Both conserved end residues are part of each CDR3. D genes are given only for firm matches. Size tells how often a clone was seen (once, few, many) or the class of an expanded clone, and some rows leave it out.

TRBJ1-2 NA NA TRBV7-2 TGTGCCAGCAGCTTAGCAGGAGGGGACGGTGACTATGGCTACACCTTC CASSLAGGDGDYGYTF
TRBJ2-7 NA TRBD1 TRBV10-2 TGCGCCAGCACACCCCTTCCGGGACAGGGGCCCTACGAGCAGTACTTC CASTPLPGQGPYEQYF
TRBJ2-1 medium-sized NA TRBV2 TGTGCCAGCAGTGGGTCGGTTGGGCAGTTCTTC CASSGSVGQFF
TRBJ1-1 few TRBD1 TRBV10-2 TGCGCCAGCAGAGGGACAGGGGGAAACACTGAAGCTTTCTTT CASRGTGGNTEAFF
TRBJ2-7 NA NA TRBV29-1 TGCAGCGTTTGGACAGAAAACTACGAGCAGTACTTC CSVWTENYEQYF
TRBJ2-2 many NA TRBV11-2 TGTGCCAGCAGCTCCCCAAGTGGGGGGGCGGCGAACACCGGGGAGCTGTTTTTT CASSSPSGGAANTGELFF
TRBJ2-3 NA TRBD1 TRBV6-5 TGTGCCAGCAGTGGCAGACAGGGGGTTTGGGCAGATACGCAGTATTTT CASSGRQGVWADTQYF
TRBJ2-3 few NA TRBV5-1 TGCGCCAGCAGCCGTCGACCGGCGGATAGCACAGATACGCAGTATTTT CASSRRPADSTDTQYF
TRBJ1-5 many TRBD1 TRBV19 TGTGCCAGTAGTAAAGTCCCGACAGGGGGCAATCAGCCCCAGCATTTT CASSKVPTGGNQPQHF
TRBJ2-1 NA NA TRBV5-1 TGCGCCAGCAGCTCGGAGAGCTCCTACAATGAGCAGTTCTTC CASSSESSYNEQFF
TRBJ2-1 NA NA TRBV7-9 TGTGCCACCGACCAAACGGGAGTTAACGATGAGCAGTTCTTC CATDQTGVNDEQFF
TRBJ2-2 few NA TRBV5-4 TGTGCCAGCAGCCCTAGAGACCCGAACACCGGGGAGCTGTTTTTT CASSPRDPNTGELFF
TRBJ1-1 NA TRBD1 TRBV29-1 TGCAGCGTTGTAAGGGACAGGGGGCGCAGAGGGACTGAAGCTTTCTTT CSVVRDRGRRGTEAFF
TRBJ1-2 NA TRBD1 TRBV20-1 TGCAGTGCAGCCAATCCATCGCTTACAGGGGGCAATACTAACTATGGCTACACCTTC CSAANPSLTGGNTNYGYTF
TRBJ1-1 many NA TRBV12-3/TRBV12-4 TGTGCCAGCAGTTTAGACCACTTT CASSLDHF
TRBJ2-3 few TRBD2 TRBV5-6 TGTGCCAGCAGCTGGACTAGCGGGAGGCCAGATACGCAGTATTTT CASSWTSGRPDTQYF
TRBJ1-1 many NA TRBV12-3/TRBV12-4 TGTGCCAGCAGTGGACTTCCATTGAACACTGAAGCTTTCTTT CASSGLPLNTEAFF
TRBJ2-1 NA NA TRBV24-1 TGTGCCACCAGTGATGGACTGTTTGGCAATGAGCAGTTCTTC CATSDGLFGNEQFF
TRBJ2-7 many TRBD1 TRBV27 TGTGCCAGCAGCACTGACAGGGGAGCCTACGAGCAGTACTTC CASSTDRGAYEQYF
TRBJ1-1 NA NA TRBV30 TGTGCCTGGATTCGTGACTACACTGAAGCTTTCTTT CAWIRDYTEAFF
TRBJ2-2 few NA TRBV7-9 TGTGCCAGCAGCCAGGGACAATACACCGGGGAGCTGTTTTTT CASSQGQYTGELFF
TRBJ2-7 NA TRBD2 TRBV7-3 TGTGCCAGCAGCTTAATGGCTAGCGGTCGCAAATCCTACGAGCAGTACTTC CASSLMASGRKSYEQYF
TRBJ1-1 many NA TRBV4-1 TGCGCCAGCAGCCAAGATTTATCGGACAGGAACACTGAAGCTTTCTTT CASSQDLSDRNTEAFF
TRBJ1-3 NA NA TRBV11-2 TGTGCCAGCACCACCGTGGGGTTAAACACCATATATTTT CASTTVGLNTIYF
TRBJ2-3 few TRBD1 TRBV14 TGTGCCAGCAGCTACGGACAGGGGGCTGTGACAGATACGCAGTATTTT CASSYGQGAVTDTQYF
TRBJ2-1 NA NA TRBV24-1 TGTGCCACCAGTGATTTAGGGCTAAAGCAGTTCTTC CATSDLGLKQFF
TRBJ1-6 few TRBD1 TRBV20-1 TGCAGTGCTAGAGACGAAACCGGGACAGGGAATAATTCACCCCTCCACTTT CSARDETGTGNNSPLHF
TRBJ2-3 few NA TRBV20-1 TGCAGTGCTGTCCTCACTGGGGATACGCAGTATTTT CSAVLTGDTQYF
TRBJ2-5 NA NA TRBV10-2 TGCGCCAGCAGTGAGTCGAGGGTGGAGACCCAGTACTTC CASSESRVETQYF
TRBJ2-5 few TRBD2 TRBV30 TGTGCCTGGAGTGTCCTAGCGGGGGGGATCCAAGAGACCCAGTACTTC CAWSVLAGGIQETQYF
TRBJ1-1 NA NA TRBV29-1 TGCAGCGTTGATTTGTGGCGGATGAACACTGAAGCTTTCTTT CSVDLWRMNTEAFF
TRBJ2-2 many NA TRBV9 TGTGCCAGCACCGTTACAGACAGCAACACCGGGGAGCTGTTTTTT CASTVTDSNTGELFF
TRBJ1-1 NA NA TRBV28 TGTGCCAGCAGTTTATACACGGGGGCGGGTACTGAAGCTTTCTTT CASSLYTGAGTEAFF
TRBJ2-3 many TRBD2 TRBV12-3/TRBV12-4 TGTGCCAGCAGCCACCGGACTAGCGGGTACACAGATACGCAGTATTTT CASSHRTSGYTDTQYF
TRBJ2-3 few NA TRBV11-1 TGTGCCAGCAGCTTCGGCAGGACCAAACCTAGTAGCACAGATACGCAGTATTTT CASSFGRTKPSSTDTQYF
TRBJ2-7 NA NA TRBV6-1 TGTGCCAGCAGTTTTACCGGTTTGTCCCCCTACGAGCAGTACTTC CASSFTGLSPYEQYF
TRBJ2-2 many NA TRBV11-3 TGTGCCAGCAGCTCCCGCTCCGGGCCTCCGAACACCGGGGAGCTGTTTTTT CASSSRSGPPNTGELFF
TRBJ2-1 few NA TRBV3-1 TGTGCCAGCAGCTCCGGGACTTTCTTCGATGAGCAGTTCTTC CASSSGTFFDEQFF
TRBJ2-1 many NA TRBV18 TGTGCCAGCTCCAACTACAATGAGCAGTTCTTC CASSNYNEQFF
TRBJ1-2 few NA TRBV29-1 TGCAGCGTTAGGACCCCAGAAGCTAACTATGGCTACACCTTC CSVRTPEANYGYTF
TRBJ2-3 few NA TRBV21-1 TGTGCCAGCAGCAAAGTTCGGACGGGGGGAGGCACAGATACGCAGTATTTT CASSKVRTGGGTDTQYF
TRBJ2-1 few TRBD2 TRBV20-1 TGCAGTGCTAGAGGCGGGTTACTAGCGGGGAGCAATGAGCAGTTCTTC CSARGGLLAGSNEQFF
TRBJ2-1 few NA TRBV9 TGTGCCAGCAGCGGCGGAACGCACGTCTTATACAATGAGCAGTTCTTC CASSGGTHVLYNEQFF
TRBJ2-2 NA TRBD2 TRBV9 TGTGCCAGCAGCCCAGCGGGAGGGCCTAACACCGGGGAGCTGTTTTTT CASSPAGGPNTGELFF
TRBJ1-3 many NA TRBV10-3 TGTGCCATCAGTGAGTCAGACCAGGGGCACTCTGGAAACACCATATATTTT CAISESDQGHSGNTIYF
TRBJ2-5 many TRBD1 TRBV20-1 TGCAGTGCTTTTAGACAGGGCGGTCAAGAGACCCAGTACTTC CSAFRQGGQETQYF
TRBJ2-3 many TRBD2 TRBV11-2 TGTGCCAGCCCGGGGGGTCCCTTAAGCACAGATACGCAGTATTTT CASPGGPLSTDTQYF
TRBJ2-3 few NA TRBV9 TGTGCCAGCAGCGTAGAGCCCCTAACCAACACAGATACGCAGTATTTT CASSVEPLTNTDTQYF
TRBJ1-5 few NA TRBV28 TGTGCCAGCAGTTTGAGGGGAGGGGGTCAGCCCCAGCATTTT CASSLRGGGQPQHF
TRBJ1-5 NA TRBD1 TRBV6-5 TGTGCCAGCAGTTTCTTTCCGACAGGGAATCAGCCCCAGCATTTT CASSFFPTGNQPQHF
TRBJ2-1 many TRBD2 TRBV6-5 TGTGCCAGCAGTCGACCTCTAGCGGGCCGAAGCCTCATGTACAATGAGCAGTTCTTC CASSRPLAGRSLMYNEQFF
TRBJ1-2 many NA TRBV7-9 TGTGCCAGCAGCTTGGGGCAGGGAGGCTATGGCTACACCTTC CASSLGQGGYGYTF
TRBJ2-6 many TRBD2 TRBV27 TGTGCCAGCAGTCCTGGACTAGCGGGGGTCTCTGGGGCCAACGTCCTGACTTTC CASSPGLAGVSGANVLTF
TRBJ2-7 many NA TRBV11-2 TGTGCCAGCAGCTTGGGGGACAAGGCCGACGAGCAGTACTTC CASSLGDKADEQYF
TRBJ2-1 few TRBD2 TRBV20-1 TGCAGTGCTCCCCGACTAGCGGGATGGAAACATGGCAATGAGCAGTTCTTC CSAPRLAGWKHGNEQFF
TRBJ1-1 NA NA TRBV28 TGTGCCAGCAGGTCCTCAATTTCCCTCGGGCACACTGAAGCTTTCTTT CASRSSISLGHTEAFF
TRBJ1-6 many NA TRBV18 TGTGCCAGCTCACCTCGGGAGGGGGATTCACCCCTCCACTTT CASSPREGDSPLHF
TRBJ1-2 NA NA TRBV9 TGTGCCAGCAGCGTACAGGGGAGGCTAGACTATGGCTACACCTTC CASSVQGRLDYGYTF
TRBJ2-2 few NA TRBV2 TGTGCCACGAGGAAAGAGCAAGACACCGGGGAGCTGTTTTTT CATRKEQDTGELFF